This T cell receptor beta chain was recovered during a study of early T cells in non-severe SARS-CoV-2 infection. For the study at large: Sequencing of bulk RNA from unsorted whole blood was done, without chain pairing.

The CDR3 consists of 16 residues. V was trimmed by 0 bases and J by 0 bases, leaving 12 bases between them. Germline V CDR1 and CDR2: DFQATT, SNEGSKA (reference sequence). From the 5' RACE reads, TCRdb called clonotypes with MiXCR, one entry per CDR3 protein. In the table there are 83,000 or so distinct CDR3 sequences, 10% of which are singletons. This clonotype was seen many times. Sequenced material: whole blood, taken at baseline. The origin of this receptor is an adult who was a healthcare worker with PCR-confirmed SARS-CoV-2 infection or an uninfected control (not recorded which). V and J are TRBV20-1 and TRBJ2-1, with a weak D call TRBD2 (5 bases). DNA for the CDR3: TGCAGTGCTAGAGACCAGCGGAAGAGCTCCTACAATGAGCAGTTCTTC. This translates into CSARDQRKSSYNEQFF.